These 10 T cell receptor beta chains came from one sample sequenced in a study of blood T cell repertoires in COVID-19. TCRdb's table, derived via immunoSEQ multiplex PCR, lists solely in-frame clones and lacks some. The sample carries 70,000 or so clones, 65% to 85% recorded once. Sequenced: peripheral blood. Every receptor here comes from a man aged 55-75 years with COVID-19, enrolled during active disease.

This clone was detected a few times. The CDR3 nucleotides are TGTGCCATAAAGAACACCGGGGAGCTGTTTTTT. Protein: CAIKNTGELFF. The genes are TRBV30 and TRBJ2-2; no clear D gene. V was trimmed by 8 bases and J by 1 base, leaving 5 bases between them. Germline-derived CDR1 and CDR2 are GTSNPN and SVGIG (reference sequence). The CDR3 has 11 amino acids.

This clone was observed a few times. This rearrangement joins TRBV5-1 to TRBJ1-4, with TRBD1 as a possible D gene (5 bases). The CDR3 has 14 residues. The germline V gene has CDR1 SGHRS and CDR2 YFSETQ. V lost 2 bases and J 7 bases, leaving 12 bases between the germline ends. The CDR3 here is CASSFGGDVEKLFF. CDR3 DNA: TGCGCCAGCAGCTTTGGAGGGGACGTTGAAAAACTGTTTTTT.

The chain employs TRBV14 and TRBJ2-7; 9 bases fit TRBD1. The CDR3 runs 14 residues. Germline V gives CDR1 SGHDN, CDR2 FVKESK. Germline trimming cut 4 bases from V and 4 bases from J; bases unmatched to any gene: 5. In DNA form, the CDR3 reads TGTGCCAGCAGCCCTAGGGACAGGGTGTACGAGCAGTACTTC. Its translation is CASSPRDRVYEQYF.

The CDR3 region is CASSLNRLAEYF. The CDR3 nucleotides are TGTGCCAGCAGCTTAAACCGACTAGCGGAGTACTTC. V gene TRBV5-6 combines with J gene TRBJ2-7; 9 bases agree with TRBD2. Germline lookup yields CDR1 SGHDT and CDR2 YYEEEE. The CDR3 has 12 amino acids. Unmatched junction bases numbered 5, after V lost 2 bases and J lost 11 bases.

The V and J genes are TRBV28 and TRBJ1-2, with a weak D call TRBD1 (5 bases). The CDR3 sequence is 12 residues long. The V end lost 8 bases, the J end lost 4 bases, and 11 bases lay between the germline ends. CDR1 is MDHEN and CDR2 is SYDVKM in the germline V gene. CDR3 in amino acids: CASRAGGYGYTF. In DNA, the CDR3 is TGTGCCAGCCGAGCGGGGGGCTATGGCTACACCTTC.

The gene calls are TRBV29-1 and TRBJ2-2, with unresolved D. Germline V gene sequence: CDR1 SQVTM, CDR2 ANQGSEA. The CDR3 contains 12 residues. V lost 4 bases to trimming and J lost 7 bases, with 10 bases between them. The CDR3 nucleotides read TGCAGCGTTGGCCCGTCGGGCGGGGAGCTGTTTTTT. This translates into CSVGPSGGELFF.

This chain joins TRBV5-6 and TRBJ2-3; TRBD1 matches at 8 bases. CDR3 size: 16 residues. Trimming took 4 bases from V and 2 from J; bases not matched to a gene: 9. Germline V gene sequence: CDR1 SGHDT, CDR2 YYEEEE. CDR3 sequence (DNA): TGTGCCAGCAGCCGTCTTACAGGGGGAATCACAGATACGCAGTATTTT. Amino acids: CASSRLTGGITDTQYF.

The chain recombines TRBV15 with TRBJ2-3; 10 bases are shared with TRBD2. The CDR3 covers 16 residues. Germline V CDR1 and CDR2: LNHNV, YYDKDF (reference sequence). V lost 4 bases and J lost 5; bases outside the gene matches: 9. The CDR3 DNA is TGTGCCACCAGCATAAGGGGGACTAGCGAAGGAGATACGCAGTATTTT. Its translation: CATSIRGTSEGDTQYF.

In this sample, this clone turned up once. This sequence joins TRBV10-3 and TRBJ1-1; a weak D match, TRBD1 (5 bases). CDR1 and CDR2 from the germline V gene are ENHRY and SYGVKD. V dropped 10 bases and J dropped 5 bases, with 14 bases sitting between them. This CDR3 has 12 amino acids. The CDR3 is CASRGGDTEAFF. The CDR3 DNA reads TGTGCCAGCCGGGGGGGGGATACTGAAGCTTTCTTT.

The CDR3 here is CASSSLGQSIYGYTF. In DNA form, the CDR3 reads TGTGCCAGCAGCTCCTTGGGACAGTCAATCTATGGCTACACCTTC. This chain connects TRBV11-2 to TRBJ1-2; TRBD1 matches 7 bases. This CDR3 spans 15 amino acids. V was clipped by 4 bases and J by 4 bases; unmatched bases: 9. CDR1 and CDR2 (germline): SGHAT, FQNNGV.